This TCR beta chain was profiled in a study of blood T cell repertoires in COVID-19. At the level of the study: COVID-19 samples from acute and convalescent phases originated in the United States, Italy and Spain. PBMCs, B-cell-depleted T cells, or T cells provided the cDNA or gDNA that made up the material.

Per germline, CDR1 DFQATT and CDR2 SNEGSKA (reference sequence). V lost 4 bases, J lost 5 bases, and 5 bases lay in between. This CDR3 is 10 amino acids long. Methods used by the authors: Nucleated cell counts were estimated from reference gene primer amplification. The table came from immunoSEQ multiplex PCR; TCRdb's copy has only in-frame clones and leaves some out. V, J and clone size are taken as reported in that table, and D and trimming were inferred from the DNA itself. The table includes 60,000 to 70,000 clones, more than 70% detected once. This clone was recorded only once. Sequencing used peripheral blood. The J gene is TRBJ2-5, the V gene TRBV20-1; no clear D gene. This receptor was identified in a man aged 50-60 years with active COVID-19. This CDR3 is CSAMRETQYF. CDR3 nucleotides: TGCAGTGCTATGCGTGAGACCCAGTACTTC.